This TCR beta chain was captured by sequencing in a study of shared T cell receptors in the human thymus. Generated by immunoSEQ multiplex PCR, the TCRdb table keeps only in-frame clones and is missing some. The data show about 660,000 clones, roughly 90% seen once. These same records also appear under a second study, on human thymus T cells. That report notes: Infants, healthy and Finnish, who were having corrective surgery for congenital heart defects served as donors. Both thymic and peripheral blood repertoires showed apparently biased V and J usage.

This TCR derives from a boy in the first two years of life with a congenital heart defect. Sequencing was carried out using thymocytes.

For the CDR3, the DNA is TGTGCCAGCAGCTTCGACGCGCGGGGGGAGGCTAATGAAAAACTGTTTTTT. The encoded protein is CASSFDARGEANEKLFF. The genes are TRBV7-8 and TRBJ1-4; D is perhaps TRBD1 (5 bases). V lost 3 bases and J 3 bases, leaving 17 bases between the germline ends. Germline V gene lookup returns CDR1 SGHVS and CDR2 FQNEAQ. This CDR3 is 17 amino acids long.